This is a list of T cell receptor beta chains from one sample in a study of cytomegalovirus exposure and HLA in healthy donors. TCRdb's table, derived via immunoSEQ multiplex PCR, lists solely in-frame clones and lacks some. The sample records about 220,000 clones, 85% to 95% being singletons. The sequenced material came from PBMCs. Receptors were obtained from a woman younger than 35 in good health and CMV-seronegative. Both conserved end residues are part of each CDR3. Each record gives: clone size, D gene, J gene, V gene, CDR3 protein, CDR3 DNA. D genes are given only for firm matches. The size entry is marked missing in some rows and otherwise reads once, few, many or a size class.

abundance: .; d_gene: TRBD1; j_gene: TRBJ1-5; v_gene: TRBV30; CDR3aa: CAWSSRTGMSNQPQHF; CDR3nt: TGTGCCTGGAGTTCGCGGACAGGGATGAGCAATCAGCCCCAGCATTTT
abundance: .; d_gene: TRBD2; j_gene: TRBJ2-3; v_gene: TRBV11-3; CDR3aa: CASSGSSGTSGTRSDTQYF; CDR3nt: TGTGCCAGCAGCGGATCATCCGGGACTAGCGGGACGAGGTCAGATACGCAGTATTTT
abundance: .; d_gene: TRBD1; j_gene: TRBJ2-7; v_gene: TRBV28; CDR3aa: CASSLGTGLYEQYF; CDR3nt: TGTGCCAGCAGTCTAGGGACAGGGCTCTACGAGCAGTACTTC
abundance: .; d_gene: TRBD2; j_gene: TRBJ2-5; v_gene: TRBV7-2; CDR3aa: CASRPARVAGMGETQYF; CDR3nt: TGTGCCAGCAGACCCGCGAGAGTAGCGGGGATGGGGGAGACCCAGTACTTC
abundance: .; d_gene: .; j_gene: TRBJ2-3; v_gene: TRBV7-9; CDR3aa: CASSRRGWGSLVDTQYF; CDR3nt: TGTGCCAGCAGCCGCCGGGGATGGGGATCCCTAGTAGATACGCAGTATTTT
abundance: .; d_gene: .; j_gene: TRBJ2-1; v_gene: TRBV6-1; CDR3aa: CASYLGGPVNEQFF; CDR3nt: TGTGCCAGCTACCTGGGGGGTCCAGTGAATGAGCAGTTCTTC
abundance: .; d_gene: TRBD1; j_gene: TRBJ2-7; v_gene: TRBV5-5; CDR3aa: CASSWTGNGEQYF; CDR3nt: TGTGCCAGCAGCTGGACAGGGAACGGCGAGCAGTACTTC
abundance: .; d_gene: .; j_gene: TRBJ1-4; v_gene: TRBV28; CDR3aa: CASRQQATNEKLFF; CDR3nt: TGTGCCAGCAGACAACAGGCAACTAATGAAAAACTGTTTTTT
abundance: .; d_gene: .; j_gene: TRBJ2-2; v_gene: TRBV19; CDR3aa: CASRDRNTGELFF; CDR3nt: TGTGCCAGCCGCGACAGGAACACCGGGGAGCTGTTTTTT
abundance: .; d_gene: .; j_gene: TRBJ1-4; v_gene: TRBV27; CDR3aa: CASSFVLSTGRQTNEKLFF; CDR3nt: TGTGCCAGCAGTTTTGTTTTGTCTACAGGGCGGCAAACTAATGAAAAACTGTTTTTT
abundance: .; d_gene: TRBD2; j_gene: TRBJ2-1; v_gene: TRBV28; CDR3aa: CASSFTSGRSFEQFF; CDR3nt: TGTGCCAGCAGTTTCACTAGCGGGAGGTCGTTTGAGCAGTTCTTC
abundance: few; d_gene: .; j_gene: TRBJ2-7; v_gene: TRBV27; CDR3aa: CASSARDSYEQYF; CDR3nt: TGTGCCAGCAGTGCGCGGGACAGCTACGAGCAGTACTTC
abundance: .; d_gene: .; j_gene: TRBJ2-5; v_gene: TRBV5-5; CDR3aa: CASSLVSDQETQYF; CDR3nt: TGTGCCAGCAGCTTGGTGTCCGACCAAGAGACCCAGTACTTC
abundance: few; d_gene: .; j_gene: TRBJ2-7; v_gene: TRBV5-1; CDR3aa: CASSLGYGGSYEQYF; CDR3nt: TGCGCCAGCAGCTTGGGTTACGGCGGTTCCTACGAGCAGTACTTC
abundance: .; d_gene: .; j_gene: TRBJ2-6; v_gene: TRBV30; CDR3aa: CAWTQGSGANVLTF; CDR3nt: TGTGCCTGGACCCAGGGATCTGGGGCCAACGTCCTGACTTTC
abundance: .; d_gene: TRBD1; j_gene: TRBJ1-2; v_gene: TRBV12-5; CDR3aa: CASGLAGQGYGYTF; CDR3nt: TGTGCTAGTGGTTTGGCGGGACAGGGATATGGCTACACCTTC
abundance: .; d_gene: .; j_gene: TRBJ2-7; v_gene: TRBV7-9; CDR3aa: CASSQDSYEQYF; CDR3nt: TGTGCCAGCAGCCAGGACAGCTACGAGCAGTACTTC
abundance: .; d_gene: .; j_gene: TRBJ2-7; v_gene: TRBV1; CDR3aa: CTSSQRLTTYEQYF; CDR3nt: TGCACCAGCAGCCAACGACTAACTACCTACGAGCAGTACTTC
abundance: .; d_gene: .; j_gene: TRBJ2-5; v_gene: TRBV5-4; CDR3aa: CASSLDGGGAKTQYF; CDR3nt: TGTGCCAGCAGCTTGGATGGAGGGGGCGCAAAGACCCAGTACTTC
abundance: .; d_gene: TRBD2; j_gene: TRBJ2-1; v_gene: TRBV19; CDR3aa: CASSIQLAGAYNEQFF; CDR3nt: TGTGCCAGTAGTATACAACTAGCGGGAGCCTACAATGAGCAGTTCTTC
abundance: .; d_gene: TRBD2; j_gene: TRBJ2-1; v_gene: TRBV19; CDR3aa: CASSIAGGPIEQFF; CDR3nt: TGTGCCAGTAGTATAGCGGGAGGGCCGATAGAGCAGTTCTTC
abundance: .; d_gene: TRBD1; j_gene: TRBJ1-1; v_gene: TRBV19; CDR3aa: CASTSTGGFGEAFF; CDR3nt: TGTGCCAGTACCTCGACAGGGGGTTTTGGTGAAGCTTTCTTT
abundance: .; d_gene: .; j_gene: TRBJ1-1; v_gene: TRBV9; CDR3aa: CASSPRGRKDTEAFF; CDR3nt: TGTGCCAGCAGCCCGAGAGGGAGGAAGGACACTGAAGCTTTCTTT
abundance: once; d_gene: TRBD1; j_gene: TRBJ2-6; v_gene: TRBV7-9; CDR3aa: CASRKQGADGANVLTF; CDR3nt: TGTGCCAGCAGAAAACAGGGGGCGGATGGGGCCAACGTCCTGACTTTC
abundance: .; d_gene: .; j_gene: TRBJ1-6; v_gene: TRBV7-3; CDR3aa: CASSFSGNSPLHF; CDR3nt: TGTGCCAGCAGCTTTTCCGGGAATTCACCCCTCCACTTT
abundance: .; d_gene: .; j_gene: TRBJ1-3; v_gene: TRBV11-2; CDR3aa: CASSLVGGRLGNTIYF; CDR3nt: TGTGCCAGCAGCCTCGTTGGGGGCAGACTGGGAAACACCATATATTTT
abundance: few; d_gene: .; j_gene: TRBJ2-7; v_gene: TRBV10-1; CDR3aa: CASSEAGAGEQYF; CDR3nt: TGCGCCAGCAGTGAGGCCGGTGCGGGCGAGCAGTACTTC
abundance: .; d_gene: .; j_gene: TRBJ1-1; v_gene: TRBV6-4; CDR3aa: CASSEEMWSTEAFF; CDR3nt: TGTGCCAGCAGTGAGGAGATGTGGAGCACTGAAGCTTTCTTT
abundance: .; d_gene: .; j_gene: TRBJ2-2; v_gene: TRBV7-2; CDR3aa: CASSSLSLPTGELFF; CDR3nt: TGTGCCAGCAGCTCCCTAAGTCTACCGACCGGGGAGCTGTTTTTT
abundance: .; d_gene: TRBD2; j_gene: TRBJ2-5; v_gene: TRBV28; CDR3aa: CASSLTSGAQETQYF; CDR3nt: TGTGCCAGCAGTTTGACTAGCGGGGCCCAAGAGACCCAGTACTTC
abundance: .; d_gene: TRBD1; j_gene: TRBJ1-2; v_gene: TRBV5-1; CDR3aa: CASSLAPTGDYGYTF; CDR3nt: TGCGCCAGCAGCTTGGCCCCGACAGGGGACTATGGCTACACCTTC